The clone carrying this TCR beta chain came up many times. The data originate from a study of regulatory T cells in long-lasting Graves disease. Arm-PCR of CDR3 regions and iRepertoire HTBI primers were used to build TCR beta libraries. One entry per CDR3 protein, called by TCRdb with MiXCR from the multiplex PCR reads. The table includes around 430,000 distinct CDR3 sequences, approximately 23% detected once. Time point of the sample: persistent/refractory GD, antithyroid drugs over 5 years with positive TRAb. TCR sequences were obtained from RNA taken from PBMCs. The J segment lost 5 bases and the V segment lost 2 bases, leaving 11 bases of the junction unmatched. Looked up from germline, CDR1 is MNHEY and CDR2 is SVGEGT. There are 17 residues in the CDR3.

The chain employs TRBV6-2 or TRBV6-3 and TRBJ2-5, with 10 positions matching TRBD2. The TCR sequence derives from a female donor with Graves disease. This sample comprised peripheral blood mononuclear cells (PBMCs), obtained when the disease was refractory, from a patient treated with antithyroid drugs. CDR3 nucleotides: TGTGCCAGCAGTTACGAGCGTACTAGCGGGGTAGATGAGACCCAGTACTTC. Translated, it gives CASSYERTSGVDETQYF.